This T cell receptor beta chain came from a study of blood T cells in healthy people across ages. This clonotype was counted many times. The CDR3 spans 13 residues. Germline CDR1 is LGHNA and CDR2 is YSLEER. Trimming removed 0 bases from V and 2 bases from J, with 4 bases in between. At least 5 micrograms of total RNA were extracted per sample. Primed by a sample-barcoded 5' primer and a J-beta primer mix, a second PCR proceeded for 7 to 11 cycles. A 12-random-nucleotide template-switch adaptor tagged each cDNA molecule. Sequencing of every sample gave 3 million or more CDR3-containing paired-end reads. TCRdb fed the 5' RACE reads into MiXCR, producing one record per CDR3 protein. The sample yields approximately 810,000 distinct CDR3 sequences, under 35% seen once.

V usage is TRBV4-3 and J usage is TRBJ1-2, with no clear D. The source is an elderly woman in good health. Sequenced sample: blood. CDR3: CASSQERNYGYTF. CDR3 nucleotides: TGCGCCAGCAGCCAAGAAAGAAACTATGGCTACACCTTC.